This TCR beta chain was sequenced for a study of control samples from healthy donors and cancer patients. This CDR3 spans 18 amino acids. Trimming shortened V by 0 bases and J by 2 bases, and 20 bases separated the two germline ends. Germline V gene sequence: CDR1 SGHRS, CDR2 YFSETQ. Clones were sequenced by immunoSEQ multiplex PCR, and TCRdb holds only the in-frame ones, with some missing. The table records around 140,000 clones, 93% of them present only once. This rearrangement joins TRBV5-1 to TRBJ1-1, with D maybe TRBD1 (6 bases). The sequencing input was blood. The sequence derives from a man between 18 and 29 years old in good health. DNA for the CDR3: TGCGCCAGCAGCTTGGGACTAGAGCGCCGGGACACCAACACTGAAGCTTTCTTT. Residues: CASSLGLERRDTNTEAFF.